These 7 T cell receptor beta chains were sequenced from one sample in a study of blood T cell repertoires in COVID-19. Sequencing was performed with immunoSEQ multiplex PCR; in TCRdb, only in-frame clones are kept and a portion is missing. Of 350,000 to 450,000 clones listed, 80% to 90% are singletons. Sample: PBMCs or T cells enriched from blood (not recorded which). Receptor source: a man aged 40-49 years in a cohort exposed to, infected with or recovered from COVID-19 (not recorded which).

The gene calls are TRBV11-2 and TRBJ2-7; 9 bases are a match to TRBD2. The CDR3 runs to 19 residues. V was clipped by 5 bases and J by 3 bases; unmatched bases: 20. Per germline, CDR1 SGHAT and CDR2 FQNNGV. CDR3 residues: CASSPSPGFSGSGFYEQYF. CDR3 bases: TGTGCCAGCAGCCCGAGCCCCGGGTTTAGCGGGAGTGGGTTCTACGAGCAGTACTTC.

V and J are TRBV7-2 and TRBJ1-2, with 8 bases lining up with TRBD1. This CDR3 contains 14 residues. Germline assignment: CDR1 SGHTA and CDR2 FQGNSA. V gave up 5 bases and J gave up 5 bases; unmatched junction bases: 7. CDR3 sequence (DNA): TGTGCCAGCAGCCCCACGGGACAGGCATATGGCTACACCTTC. Translating gives CASSPTGQAYGYTF.

The chain uses TRBV30 and TRBJ1-5; no clear D. V was trimmed by 4 bases and J by 3 bases, leaving 7 bases between them. The germline V gene has CDR1 GTSNPN and CDR2 SVGIG (reference sequence). This CDR3 has 12 residues. CDR3 nucleotide sequence: TGTGCCTGGATACAGACCAATCAGCCCCAGCATTTT. Translated, it gives CAWIQTNQPQHF.

The rearrangement uses TRBV28 and TRBJ2-2, with TRBD1 identical over 8 bases. Germline values: CDR1 MDHEN, CDR2 SYDVKM. The CDR3 sequence is 13 residues long. The V gene end was trimmed by 8 bases and the J gene end by 4 bases; junction bases not matched to a gene: 3. CDR3 sequence: CASYGQGTGELFF. The CDR3 DNA reads TGTGCCAGCTACGGACAGGGCACCGGGGAGCTGTTTTTT.

In its sample, this clone was seen a few times. V is TRBV19 and J is TRBJ1-1; a possible D gene is TRBD1 (5 bases). The V end lost 5 bases, the J end lost 1 base, and 11 bases lay between the germline ends. This CDR3 has 14 residues. Germline V lookup: CDR1 LNHDA, CDR2 SQIVND (reference sequence). The CDR3 sequence: CASSVQASNTEAFF. The CDR3 DNA is TGTGCCAGTAGTGTACAGGCCTCGAACACTGAAGCTTTCTTT.

V and J are TRBV28 and TRBJ2-7; D perhaps matches TRBD2 (6 bases). The CDR3 extends over 15 amino acids. Germline V gene lookup returns CDR1 MDHEN and CDR2 SYDVKM. V was pared by 1 base and J by 2 bases, with 12 bases between. The CDR3 DNA follows: TGTGCCAGCAGTTTATTCAGCGGGCCCACCTACGAGCAGTACTTC. Translating gives CASSLFSGPTYEQYF.

The J gene is TRBJ1-4, the V gene TRBV30, with 10 bases fitting TRBD1. The CDR3 spans 13 residues. V lost 3 bases and J lost 6; bases outside the gene matches: 1. Looked up from germline, CDR1 is GTSNPN and CDR2 is SVGIG (reference sequence). The CDR3 nucleotides are TGTGCCTGGAGGGACAGGGGGTATGAAAAACTGTTTTTT. Amino acid sequence: CAWRDRGYEKLFF.